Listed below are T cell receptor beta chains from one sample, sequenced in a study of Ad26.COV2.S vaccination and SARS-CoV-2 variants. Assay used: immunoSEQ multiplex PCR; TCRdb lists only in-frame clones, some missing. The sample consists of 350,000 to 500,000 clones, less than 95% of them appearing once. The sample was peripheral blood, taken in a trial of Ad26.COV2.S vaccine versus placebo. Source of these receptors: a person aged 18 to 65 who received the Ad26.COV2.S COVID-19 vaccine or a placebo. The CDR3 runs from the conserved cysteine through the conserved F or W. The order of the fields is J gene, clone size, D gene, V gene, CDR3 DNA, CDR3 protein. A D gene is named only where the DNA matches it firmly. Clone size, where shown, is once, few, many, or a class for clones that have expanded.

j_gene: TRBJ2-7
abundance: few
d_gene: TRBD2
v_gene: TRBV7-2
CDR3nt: TGTGCCAGCAGCTGCCTGTGGACTAGGCACTACGAGCAGTACTTC
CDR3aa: CASSCLWTRHYEQYF

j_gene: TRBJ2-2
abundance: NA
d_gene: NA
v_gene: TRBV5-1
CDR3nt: TGCGCCAGCAGCTCAAAAGCTCAGCCAGGATTTCGAACAAACACCGGGGAGCTGTTTTTT
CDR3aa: CASSSKAQPGFRTNTGELFF

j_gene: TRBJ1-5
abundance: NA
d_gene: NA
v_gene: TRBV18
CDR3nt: TGTGCCAGCTCACCCCGGGGGGGGAACAATCAGCCCCAGCATTTT
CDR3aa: CASSPRGGNNQPQHF

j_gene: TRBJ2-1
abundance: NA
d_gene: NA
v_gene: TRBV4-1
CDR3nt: TGCGCCAGCAGCCCTCTACCGCAAAAAAATGAGCAGTTCTTC
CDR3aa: CASSPLPQKNEQFF

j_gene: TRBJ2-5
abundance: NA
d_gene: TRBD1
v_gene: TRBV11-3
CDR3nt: TGTGCCAGCAGCTTAGGGGCAGGGGGAATCCAAGAGACCCAGTACTTC
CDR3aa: CASSLGAGGIQETQYF

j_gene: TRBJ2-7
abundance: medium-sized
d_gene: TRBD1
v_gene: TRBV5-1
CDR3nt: TGCGCCAGCAGCATCCGGGACAGCTCCTACGAGCAGTACTTC
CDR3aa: CASSIRDSSYEQYF

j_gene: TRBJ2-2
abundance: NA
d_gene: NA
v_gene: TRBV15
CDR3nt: TGTGCCACCTTAACTGACACCGGGGAGCTGTTTTTT
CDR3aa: CATLTDTGELFF

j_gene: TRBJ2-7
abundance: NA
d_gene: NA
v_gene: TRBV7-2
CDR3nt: TGTGCCAGCAGCTTAGCGCTGGCCGAGCAGTACTTC
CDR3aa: CASSLALAEQYF

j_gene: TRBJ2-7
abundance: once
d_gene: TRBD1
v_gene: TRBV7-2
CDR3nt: TGTGCCAGCAGCTCTGACAGGGGTTCGGGCTACGAGCAGTACTTC
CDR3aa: CASSSDRGSGYEQYF

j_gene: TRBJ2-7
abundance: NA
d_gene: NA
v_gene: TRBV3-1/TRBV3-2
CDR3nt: TGTGCCAGCAGCCAAGTAGGGGATCTCCCCTACGAGCAGTACTTC
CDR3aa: CASSQVGDLPYEQYF

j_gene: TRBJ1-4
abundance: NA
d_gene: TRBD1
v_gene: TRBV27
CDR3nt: TGTGCCAGCAGTTTAGCGGGCAGGGGGCGTGCAACTAATGAAAAACTGTTTTTT
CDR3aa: CASSLAGRGRATNEKLFF